This T cell receptor beta chain appears in the sequencing data of a study of shared clonotypes between healthy human individuals. Germline V gene sequence: CDR1 SGHRS, CDR2 YFSETQ. Trimming left V 2 bases short and J 0 bases short, with 5 bases between. This CDR3 has 13 amino acids. Only in-frame clones appear in the TCRdb table, and some are missing; sequencing was by immunoSEQ multiplex PCR. The profile covers 1,400,000 or so clones, with less than 99% appearing a single time and about 0.35% taken by the ten largest. Of note for this clone: The sample carries other DNA sequences with the same CDR3.

Sequenced input: naive CD4+ T cells sorted from blood. Subset given: CD45RA+ positively selected. The TCR comes from a man aged 25-45 years in good health. This chain uses TRBV5-1 with TRBJ2-5; no clear D gene. CDR3 in DNA: TGCGCCAGCAGCTTTCGGTACCAAGAGACCCAGTACTTC. It codes for CASSFRYQETQYF.